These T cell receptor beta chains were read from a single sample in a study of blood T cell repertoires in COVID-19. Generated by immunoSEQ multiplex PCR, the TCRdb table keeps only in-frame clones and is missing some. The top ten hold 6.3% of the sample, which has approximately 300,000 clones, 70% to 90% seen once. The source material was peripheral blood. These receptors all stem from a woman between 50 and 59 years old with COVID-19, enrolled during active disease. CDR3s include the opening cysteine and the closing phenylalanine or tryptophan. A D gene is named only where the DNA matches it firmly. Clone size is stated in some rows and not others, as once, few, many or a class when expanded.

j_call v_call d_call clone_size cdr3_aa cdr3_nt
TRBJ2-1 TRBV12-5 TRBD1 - CASGPRDRGNEQFF TGTGCTAGTGGTCCTAGGGACAGGGGTAATGAGCAGTTCTTC
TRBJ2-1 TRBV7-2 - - CASSVTGPNEQFF TGTGCCAGCAGCGTCACAGGGCCCAATGAGCAGTTCTTC
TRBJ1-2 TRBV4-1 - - CASSREPGRGYTF TGCGCCAGCAGCCGCGAGCCTGGGAGGGGCTACACCTTC
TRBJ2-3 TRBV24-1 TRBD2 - CATSDLSRTSGRQDTQYF TGTGCCACCAGTGACCTATCTAGGACTAGCGGGAGACAAGATACGCAGTATTTT
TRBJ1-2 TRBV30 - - CAWEGAVVYGYTF TGTGCCTGGGAAGGGGCAGTTGTCTATGGCTACACCTTC
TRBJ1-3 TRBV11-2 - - CASSLSPGNTIYF TGTGCCAGCAGCTTGAGTCCTGGAAACACCATATATTTT
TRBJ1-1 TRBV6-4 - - CASSDAEGTEAFF TGTGCCAGCAGTGACGCCGAGGGCACTGAAGCTTTCTTT
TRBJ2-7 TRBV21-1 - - CASSALSAPPTGGKIHEQYF TGTGCCAGCAGCGCCCTTTCGGCCCCTCCAACAGGGGGTAAAATCCACGAGCAGTACTTC
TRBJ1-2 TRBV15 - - CATSSSDRVRQVNYGYTF TGTGCCACCAGCAGCTCAGACCGCGTACGGCAGGTGAACTATGGCTACACCTTC
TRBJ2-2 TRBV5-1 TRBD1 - CASSSRTGVTGELFF TGCGCCAGCAGCTCCAGGACAGGGGTCACCGGGGAGCTGTTTTTT
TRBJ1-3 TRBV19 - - CASRGGNSGNTIYF TGTGCCAGTAGAGGGGGAAACTCTGGAAACACCATATATTTT
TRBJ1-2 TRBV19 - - CASSMGQGSYGYTF TGTGCCAGTAGTATGGGTCAGGGAAGTTATGGCTACACCTTC
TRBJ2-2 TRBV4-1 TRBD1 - CASSQPGQPNTGELFF TGCGCCAGCAGCCAACCGGGACAGCCGAACACCGGGGAGCTGTTTTTT
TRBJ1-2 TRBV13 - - CASSHSNWPGNYGYTF TGTGCCAGCAGCCATTCAAATTGGCCAGGGAACTATGGCTACACCTTC
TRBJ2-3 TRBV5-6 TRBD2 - CASRVTSGNTDTQYF TGTGCCAGCAGAGTGACTAGCGGGAACACAGATACGCAGTATTTT
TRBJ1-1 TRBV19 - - CASTELQGLTEAFF TGTGCCAGTACCGAATTACAGGGTCTCACTGAAGCTTTCTTT
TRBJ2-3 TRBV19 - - CATTRPGTDTQYF TGTGCCACCACTAGGCCGGGCACAGATACGCAGTATTTT
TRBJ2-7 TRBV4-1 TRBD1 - CASSLRDSPYEQYF TGCGCCAGCAGCCTCCGGGACAGTCCCTACGAGCAGTACTTC
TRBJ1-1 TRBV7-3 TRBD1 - CASSPYRGDTEAFF TGTGCCAGCAGCCCTTACAGGGGTGACACTGAAGCTTTCTTT
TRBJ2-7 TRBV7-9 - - CASSLDISYEQYF TGTGCCAGCAGCTTAGATATCTCCTACGAGCAGTACTTC
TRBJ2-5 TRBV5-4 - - CASSYRERGPKETQYF TGTGCCAGCAGCTACAGGGAGCGAGGACCAAAGGAGACCCAGTACTTC
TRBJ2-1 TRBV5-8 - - CASSLGESSYNEQFF TGTGCCAGCAGCTTGGGAGAGAGCTCCTACAATGAGCAGTTCTTC
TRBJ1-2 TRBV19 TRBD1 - CASGQIGTGDGWNYGYTF TGTGCCAGCGGACAGATAGGGACAGGGGACGGTTGGAACTATGGCTACACCTTC
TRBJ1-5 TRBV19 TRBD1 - CASRLNRGERQPQHF TGTGCCAGTAGATTGAACAGGGGAGAGAGACAGCCCCAGCATTTT
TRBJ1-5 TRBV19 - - CAAADLTGSNQPQHF TGTGCCGCCGCCGACTTGACGGGTAGCAATCAGCCCCAGCATTTT
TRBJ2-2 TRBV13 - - CASSHPSSVTGELFF TGTGCCAGCAGCCACCCTTCTAGCGTCACCGGGGAGCTGTTTTTT
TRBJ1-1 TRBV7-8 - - CASRGTGTPNTEAFF TGTGCCAGCAGGGGGACCGGGACACCGAACACTGAAGCTTTCTTT
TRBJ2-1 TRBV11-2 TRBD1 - CASSLLPRGYEQFF TGTGCCAGCAGCTTACTTCCCAGGGGGTATGAGCAGTTCTTC
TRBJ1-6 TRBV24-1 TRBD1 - CATTTFRTGNSPLHF TGTGCCACCACGACATTCAGGACAGGGAATTCACCCCTCCACTTT
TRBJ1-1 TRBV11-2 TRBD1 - CASSSRDRGITEAFF TGTGCCAGCAGCTCCCGGGACAGGGGAATCACTGAAGCTTTCTTT
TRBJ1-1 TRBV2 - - CASKVSGNTEAFF TGTGCCAGCAAAGTGTCCGGGAACACTGAAGCTTTCTTT
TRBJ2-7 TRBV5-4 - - CASSRHSGAQSYEQYF TGTGCCAGCAGTCGACATTCGGGAGCCCAGTCCTACGAGCAGTACTTC
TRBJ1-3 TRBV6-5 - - CASAGGRVSGNTIYF TGTGCCAGCGCCGGGGGGCGCGTCTCTGGAAACACCATATATTTT
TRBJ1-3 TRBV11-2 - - CASSSGTSSGNTIYF TGTGCCAGCAGCTCAGGGACAAGCTCTGGAAACACCATATATTTT
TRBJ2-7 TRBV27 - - CASSFQALSSYEQYF TGTGCCAGCAGTTTTCAAGCGCTCTCCTCCTACGAGCAGTACTTC
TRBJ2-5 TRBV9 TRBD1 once CASSLSRDRPEVNQETQYF TGTGCCAGCAGCCTCTCCCGGGACAGGCCGGAGGTAAATCAAGAGACCCAGTACTTC